This T cell receptor (beta chain) was recorded in a study of OX40 agonist ivuxolimab in advanced cancers. TCRdb keeps only in-frame clones here, not all; method: immunoSEQ multiplex PCR. Of some 77,000 clones listed, approximately 85% were seen once; the top ten hold around 5.1%. This CDR3 spans 16 amino acids. V lost 5 bases and J lost 6; bases outside the gene matches: 14. The germline gives CDR1 LGHNA, CDR2 YSLEER. The genes are TRBV4-3 and TRBJ2-7; TRBD1 matches 9 bases. Sequenced here: CD4+ or CD8+ T cells sorted from blood, sampled in a trial of the OX40 agonist ivuxolimab. The receptor was isolated from an adult with an advanced solid tumor such as melanoma, head and neck, liver or kidney cancer. CDR3 in DNA: TGCGCCAGCAGCTTGGCAGGACAGGGGCGAGTTCGCGAGCAGTACTTC. Translation: CASSLAGQGRVREQYF.